This entry concerns a single TCR beta chain. Antigen unknown. This sample is part of a study of cytotoxic CD8 clonotypes in ibrutinib-treated CLL. Overall study findings and caveats: Stable or contracted on treatment, public clonotypes were also uncommon.

Germline CDR1 is GTSNPN and CDR2 is SVGIG (reference sequence). Germline trimming cut 7 bases from V and 8 bases from J; bases unmatched to any gene: 5. The CDR3 length is 12 residues. The table came from immunoSEQ multiplex PCR; TCRdb's copy has only in-frame clones and leaves some out. In the table there are roughly 110,000 clones, approximately 58% of which are singletons. V gene TRBV30 combines with J gene TRBJ1-6; 7 bases agree with TRBD1. The material was PBMCs, obtained after 24 months of ibrutinib treatment. The sequence derives from a human donor with chronic lymphocytic leukemia. For the CDR3, the DNA is TGTGCCTCTGACAGGGTCGATTCACCCCTCCACTTT. It translates to CASDRVDSPLHF.